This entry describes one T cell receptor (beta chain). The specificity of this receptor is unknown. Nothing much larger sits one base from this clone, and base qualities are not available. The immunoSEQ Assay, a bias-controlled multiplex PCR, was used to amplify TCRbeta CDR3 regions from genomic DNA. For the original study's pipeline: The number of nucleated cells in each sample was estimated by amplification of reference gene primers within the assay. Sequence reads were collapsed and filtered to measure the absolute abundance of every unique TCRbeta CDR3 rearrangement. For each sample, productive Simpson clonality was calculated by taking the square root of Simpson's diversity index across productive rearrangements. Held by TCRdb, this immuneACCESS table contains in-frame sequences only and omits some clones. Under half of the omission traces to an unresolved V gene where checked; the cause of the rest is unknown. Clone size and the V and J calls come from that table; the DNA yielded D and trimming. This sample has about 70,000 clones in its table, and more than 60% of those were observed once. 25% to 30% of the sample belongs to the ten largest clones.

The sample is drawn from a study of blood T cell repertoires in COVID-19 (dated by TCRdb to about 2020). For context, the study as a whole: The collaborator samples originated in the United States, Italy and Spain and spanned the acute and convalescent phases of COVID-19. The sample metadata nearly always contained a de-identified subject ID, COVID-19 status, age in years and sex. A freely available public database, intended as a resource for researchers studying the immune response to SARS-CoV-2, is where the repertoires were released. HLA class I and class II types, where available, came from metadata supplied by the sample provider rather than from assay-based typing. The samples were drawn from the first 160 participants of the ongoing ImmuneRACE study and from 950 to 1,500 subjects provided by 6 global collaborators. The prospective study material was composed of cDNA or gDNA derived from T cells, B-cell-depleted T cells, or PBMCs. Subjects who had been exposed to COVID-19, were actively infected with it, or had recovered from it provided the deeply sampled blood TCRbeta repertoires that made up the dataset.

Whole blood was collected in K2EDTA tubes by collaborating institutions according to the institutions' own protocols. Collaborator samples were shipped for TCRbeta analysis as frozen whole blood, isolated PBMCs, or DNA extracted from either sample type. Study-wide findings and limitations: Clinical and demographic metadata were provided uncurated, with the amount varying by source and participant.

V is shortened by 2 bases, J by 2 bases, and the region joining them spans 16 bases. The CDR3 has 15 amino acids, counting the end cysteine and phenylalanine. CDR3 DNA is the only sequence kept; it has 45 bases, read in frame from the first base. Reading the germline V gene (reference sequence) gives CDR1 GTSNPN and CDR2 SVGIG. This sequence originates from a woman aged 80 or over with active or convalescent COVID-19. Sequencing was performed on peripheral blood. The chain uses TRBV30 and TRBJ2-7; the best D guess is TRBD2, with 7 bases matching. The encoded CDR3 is CAWSLPGGAPYEQYF. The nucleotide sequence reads TGTGCCTGGAGTCTCCCTGGGGGGGCTCCCTACGAGCAGTACTTC.